This TCR beta chain was captured by sequencing in a study of blood T cells in healthy people across ages. Overall study findings and caveats: Researchers judged that diversity estimates from one million T cells fell short of true values. It was found that TCR beta diversity correlated strongly with the percentage of naive T cells.

The CDR3 length is 16 residues. The junction had 7 bases not matched to a gene; V was cut back by 6 bases and J by 0 bases. Looked up from germline, CDR1 is SQVTM and CDR2 is ANQGSEA. Together with a sample-barcoded 5' primer, a J-beta primer mix was included in a second PCR lasting about 7 to 11 cycles. TCRdb called the 5' RACE reads again in MiXCR, with one record for every CDR3 protein. The sample shows more than 700,000 distinct CDR3 sequences, around half of them seen only once. The table lists this clonotype with a few counts. Its antigen is unknown. The chain couples TRBV29-1 to TRBJ2-1; 11 bases are a match to TRBD2. Sample: blood. The source is a man older than 75 in good health. The DNA for the CDR3 is TGCAGCGTGCGGGGACTAGCGGACAGCTCCTACAATGAGCAGTTCTTC. Protein sequence: CSVRGLADSSYNEQFF.